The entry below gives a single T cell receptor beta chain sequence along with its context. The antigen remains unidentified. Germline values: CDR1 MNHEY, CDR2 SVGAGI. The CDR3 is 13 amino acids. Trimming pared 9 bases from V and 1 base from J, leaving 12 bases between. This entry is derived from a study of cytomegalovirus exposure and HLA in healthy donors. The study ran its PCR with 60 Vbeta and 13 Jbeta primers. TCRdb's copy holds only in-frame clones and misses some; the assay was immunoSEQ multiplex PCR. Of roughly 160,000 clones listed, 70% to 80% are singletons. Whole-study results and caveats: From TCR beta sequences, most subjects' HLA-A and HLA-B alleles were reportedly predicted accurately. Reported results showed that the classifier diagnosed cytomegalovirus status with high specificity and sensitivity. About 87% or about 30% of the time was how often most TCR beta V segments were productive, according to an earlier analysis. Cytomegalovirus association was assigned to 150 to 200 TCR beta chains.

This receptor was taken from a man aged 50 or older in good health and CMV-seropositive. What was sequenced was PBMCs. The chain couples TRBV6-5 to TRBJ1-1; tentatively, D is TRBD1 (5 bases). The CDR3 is CASILGGNTEAFF. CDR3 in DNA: TGTGCCAGTATACTCGGGGGGAACACTGAAGCTTTCTTT.